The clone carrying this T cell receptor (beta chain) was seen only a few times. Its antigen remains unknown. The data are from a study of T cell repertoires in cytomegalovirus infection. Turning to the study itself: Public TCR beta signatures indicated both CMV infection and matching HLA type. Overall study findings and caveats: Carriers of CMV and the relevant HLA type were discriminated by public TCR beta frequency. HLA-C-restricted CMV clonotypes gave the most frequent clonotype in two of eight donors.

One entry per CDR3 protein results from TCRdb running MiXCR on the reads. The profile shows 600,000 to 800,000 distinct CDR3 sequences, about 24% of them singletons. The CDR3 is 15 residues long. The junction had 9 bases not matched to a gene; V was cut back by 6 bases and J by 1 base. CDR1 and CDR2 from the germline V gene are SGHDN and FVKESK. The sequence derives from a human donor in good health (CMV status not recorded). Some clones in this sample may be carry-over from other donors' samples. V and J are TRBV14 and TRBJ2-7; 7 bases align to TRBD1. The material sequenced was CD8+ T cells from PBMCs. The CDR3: CASRLKTGISYEQYF. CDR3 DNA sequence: TGTGCCAGCAGACTAAAGACAGGGATTTCCTACGAGCAGTACTTC.